This is a list of T cell receptor beta chains from one sample in a study of identifying expanded T cells in peripheral blood. Assay: immunoSEQ multiplex PCR; the TCRdb copy retains only in-frame clones and omits some. The sample includes under 150,000 clones, 75% to 90% of them seen just once. The specimen was blood. The receptors come from a person aged 18 to 70 in good health. CDR3s include the opening cysteine and the closing phenylalanine or tryptophan. Each record gives: clone size, J gene, V gene, D gene, CDR3 protein, CDR3 DNA. The D gene is left open where the match is weak. Clone size, where shown, is once, few, many, or a class for clones that have expanded.

>-|TRBJ2-1|TRBV10-3|TRBD2
CAISGGGTSGTSYNEQFF
TGTGCCATCAGTGGGGGGGGGACTAGCGGGACCTCCTACAATGAGCAGTTCTTC
>-|TRBJ2-2|TRBV4-2|TRBD2
CASSQLSGGDTGELFF
TGTGCCAGCAGCCAACTTAGCGGGGGGGACACCGGGGAGCTGTTTTTT
>-|TRBJ1-5|TRBV19|-
CASNARGNQPQHF
TGTGCCAGTAATGCTAGGGGCAATCAGCCCCAGCATTTT
>-|TRBJ2-6|TRBV7-3|TRBD1
CASSSGQGGGANVLTF
TGTGCCAGCAGCTCCGGACAGGGAGGCGGGGCCAACGTCCTGACTTTC
>few|TRBJ2-5|TRBV7-3|-
CASSDQETQYF
TGTGCCAGCAGCGACCAAGAGACCCAGTACTTC
>-|TRBJ2-4|TRBV30|-
CAWSSNTGIQYF
TGTGCCTGGAGTTCCAACACGGGCATTCAGTACTTC
>-|TRBJ1-4|TRBV6-6|TRBD1
CASSRVQGTTNEKLFF
TGTGCCAGCAGTCGGGTACAGGGGACGACTAATGAAAAACTGTTTTTT
>few|TRBJ2-1|TRBV28|TRBD1
CASSSGQGVEQFF
TGTGCCAGCAGTTCAGGACAGGGGGTCGAGCAGTTCTTC
>-|TRBJ2-4|TRBV2|TRBD2
CASIGVASGVGNIQYF
TGTGCCAGCATAGGAGTGGCTAGCGGGGTGGGGAACATTCAGTACTTC
>-|TRBJ2-7|TRBV6-1|TRBD2
CASSELAGEIEQYF
TGTGCCAGCAGTGAACTAGCGGGAGAAATCGAGCAGTACTTC
>few|TRBJ2-4|TRBV20-1|TRBD1
CSGRTGVIQYF
TGCAGTGGTAGGACAGGGGTTATTCAGTACTTC
>-|TRBJ2-7|TRBV9|-
CASSPHEAGYEQYF
TGTGCCAGCAGCCCCCATGAGGCGGGCTACGAGCAGTACTTC
>-|TRBJ1-2|TRBV29-1|TRBD1
CSVGQGEGWSYTF
TGCAGCGTTGGACAGGGGGAAGGCTGGAGCTACACCTTC
>-|TRBJ1-2|TRBV18|-
CASSPTPGNYGYTF
TGTGCCAGCTCACCAACCCCTGGGAACTATGGCTACACCTTC
>-|TRBJ1-1|TRBV28|-
CASKRTEYTEAFF
TGTGCCAGCAAACGGACAGAGTACACTGAAGCTTTCTTT
>-|TRBJ2-5|TRBV6-1|TRBD2
CASSEAGLAGAHQETQYF
TGTGCCAGCAGTGAAGCGGGACTAGCGGGGGCTCACCAAGAGACCCAGTACTTC
>-|TRBJ2-7|TRBV28|TRBD1
CASSGPGTGGYYEQYF
TGTGCCAGCAGTGGACCGGGGACAGGGGGTTACTACGAGCAGTACTTC
>-|TRBJ2-7|TRBV11-3|-
CASSFRDSLQQYF
TGTGCCAGCAGCTTTCGGGACTCCCTCCAGCAGTACTTC
>-|TRBJ2-1|TRBV7-2|-
CASSQGTAYNEQFF
TGTGCCAGCAGCCAAGGGACGGCCTACAATGAGCAGTTCTTC
>-|TRBJ2-3|TRBV21-1|-
CASRWYWRFFCTDTQYF
TGTGCCAGCAGGTGGTACTGGCGGTTTTTTTGCACAGATACGCAGTATTTT
>-|TRBJ2-7|TRBV21-1|-
CASSKGVGASGDHYEQYF
TGTGCCAGCAGCAAAGGTGTGGGGGCTAGCGGGGACCACTACGAGCAGTACTTC
>-|TRBJ2-5|TRBV18|-
CASSPILGIQETQYF
TGTGCCAGCTCACCAATCCTTGGAATTCAAGAGACCCAGTACTTC
>-|TRBJ1-2|TRBV2|-
CASRPDRDYGYTF
TGTGCCAGCAGGCCGGACAGAGACTATGGCTACACCTTC
>once|TRBJ1-2|TRBV7-2|TRBD1
CASSSPTGSNYGYTF
TGTGCCAGCAGCTCGCCGACAGGGTCTAACTATGGCTACACCTTC
>-|TRBJ1-5|TRBV2|-
CASSEGLTPRPQHF
TGTGCCAGCAGTGAAGGACTTACCCCTCGGCCCCAGCATTTT
>-|TRBJ2-7|TRBV10-3|TRBD2
CATRPLADSYEQYF
TGTGCCACCCGGCCCCTAGCGGACTCCTACGAGCAGTACTTC
>-|TRBJ1-5|TRBV6-5|-
CASSYSRTGQPQHF
TGTGCCAGCAGTTACTCGCGCACCGGGCAGCCCCAGCATTTT
>-|TRBJ2-3|TRBV6-1|-
CASERSTRDTQYF
TGTGCCAGCGAGCGGAGTACAAGAGATACGCAGTATTTT
>-|TRBJ2-5|TRBV5-1|-
CASSSQDSQETQYF
TGCGCCAGCAGCTCCCAAGACTCTCAAGAGACCCAGTACTTC
>-|TRBJ2-5|TRBV5-6|-
CASSFRSGRGETQYF
TGTGCCAGCAGCTTTAGGTCCGGGAGAGGAGAGACCCAGTACTTC
>-|TRBJ2-1|TRBV5-1|-
CASVLGGRTGEGQFF
TGCGCCAGCGTATTAGGGGGACGGACCGGGGAGGGGCAGTTCTTC
>-|TRBJ2-3|TRBV4-2|TRBD2
CASSPTQTSGDADTQYF
TGTGCCAGCAGCCCGACCCAGACTAGCGGGGATGCAGATACGCAGTATTTT
>-|TRBJ1-2|TRBV2|-
CASRTRGYTF
TGTGCCAGCAGGACACGAGGCTACACCTTC
>few|TRBJ2-1|TRBV30|-
CAWRRHHEQFF
TGTGCCTGGAGGCGCCACCATGAGCAGTTCTTC
>once|TRBJ2-2|TRBV28|-
CASKSGGANTGELFF
TGTGCCAGCAAAAGCGGCGGGGCCAACACCGGGGAGCTGTTTTTT
>-|TRBJ2-6|TRBV4-1|-
CASSQASAGTYSGANVLTF
TGCGCCAGCAGCCAAGCGTCCGCGGGGACTTACTCTGGGGCCAACGTCCTGACTTTC
>-|TRBJ1-2|TRBV18|-
CASSPPDPKVNGYTF
TGTGCCAGCTCACCACCGGACCCTAAAGTTAATGGCTACACCTTC
>-|TRBJ2-3|TRBV9|-
CASSFRGPDTQYF
TGTGCCAGCAGTTTCAGGGGACCAGATACGCAGTATTTT
>-|TRBJ2-3|TRBV30|-
CAWTPRDTQYF
TGTGCCTGGACGCCTCGGGATACGCAGTATTTT
>-|TRBJ1-3|TRBV25-1|-
CASSSGPSGNTIYF
TGTGCCAGCAGCTCCGGACCCTCTGGAAACACCATATATTTT
>once|TRBJ1-2|TRBV28|-
CASRRTGISYGYTF
TGTGCCAGCAGACGCACGGGGATAAGCTATGGCTACACCTTC
>few|TRBJ1-4|TRBV9|TRBD1
CASSAYGQGVNEKLFF
TGTGCCAGCAGCGCCTACGGACAGGGAGTAAATGAAAAACTGTTTTTT
>-|TRBJ1-5|TRBV29-1|TRBD1
CSVVEQGASTNQPQHF
TGCAGCGTTGTGGAACAGGGGGCGAGTACCAATCAGCCCCAGCATTTT